This entry describes one TCR beta chain. The sample originates from a study of blood T cell repertoires in COVID-19. For the study at large: The origin of the acute and convalescent COVID-19 samples was the United States, Italy and Spain. From T cells, B-cell-depleted T cells, or PBMCs came the material, which was cDNA or gDNA.

As processed by the authors: Reference gene primer amplification gave nucleated cell count estimates. Profiling relied on immunoSEQ multiplex PCR, and the TCRdb table lists in-frame clones only, not all of them. Clonal size and the V and J genes are those of that table, whereas D and trimming came from the DNA. The sample yields 55,000 to 75,000 clones, 80% seen once. Looked up from germline, CDR1 is GTSNPN and CDR2 is SVGIG (reference sequence). Trimming removed 3 bases from V and 9 bases from J; junction bases left unmatched: 9. The CDR3 consists of 13 residues. The TCR comes from a human donor in a cohort sampled during active COVID-19. The chain couples TRBV30 to TRBJ2-5; 8 bases line up with TRBD1. The source material was peripheral blood. The CDR3 sequence is CAWRGQASGSQYF. CDR3 coding DNA: TGTGCCTGGAGGGGACAGGCATCGGGGTCCCAGTACTTC.